The clone carrying this T cell receptor (beta chain) appeared many times. Its target is not known. These data originate in a study of tumor-infiltrating lymphocytes in primary liver carcinoma. Study information: Productive TCRbeta reads per sample were roughly 3.5 to 8 million, not differing by tissue.

Study-level results: Merely some 8-24% of top clones spanned all five tumor regions. Tumor region pairs overlapped more than did tumor-adjacent and tumor-blood pairs.

Both RNA and DNA were isolated together from around 20-30 mg of bulk tissue that had not been sorted. Surgeons treated the primary liver carcinoma of the patients by surgical resection. Priming with a constant-region primer yielded TCR beta cDNA from 450 to 600 ng total RNA. What produced the TCR beta libraries was three nested multiplex PCR rounds using slightly modified ARM-PCR. PCR rounds one and two used TRBV1-TRBV30 forward primers with a C-beta reverse primer for 10 cycles each. TCRdb itself ran the multiplex PCR reads through MiXCR, one entry per CDR3 protein. The repertoire includes 47,000 or so distinct CDR3 sequences, 60% to 75% of them detected once, and around 28% sits in the top ten. The length of the CDR3 is 14 residues. Germline V lookup: CDR1 GTSNPN, CDR2 SVGIG (reference sequence). J was trimmed by 7 bases and V by 5 bases; bases with no gene match: 10.

The rearrangement joins TRBV30 to TRBJ1-5, with 8 bases matching TRBD1. Source material: liver tumor tissue from sampling region 3. Described subset: tumor region T3, left-lateral pole. This receptor was identified in a man between 40 and 49 years old with primary liver carcinoma and hepatitis B virus infection. CDR3: CAWSSETGDQPQHF. The CDR3 DNA sequence: TGTGCCTGGTCTTCAGAGACAGGGGACCAGCCCCAGCATTTT.